This T cell receptor (beta chain) derives from a study of T cell repertoires in cytomegalovirus infection. Study as a whole: HLA-B-restricted CMV epitopes that are well studied were used alongside recently identified HLA-C-restricted ones. Public TCR beta signatures marked donors with CMV infection and the matching HLA. Study-level findings and limits: Clonotype analysis showed dominance of the ex vivo response by HLA-C-restricted CMV-specific TCR beta clonotypes.

TCRdb re-called the reads with MiXCR, one entry per CDR3 protein. The sample includes some 920,000 distinct CDR3 sequences, roughly 30% of them seen just once. This clonotype was counted many times. Its cognate antigen is unknown. The material was cultured CD8+ T cells from PBMCs, obtained from culture after CMV antigen stimulation. The source is a human donor in good health (CMV status not recorded). Some clones in this sample may be carry-over from other donors' samples.

The CDR3 sequence is CASIDRGETQYF. CDR3 in DNA: TGTGCCAGCATCGACAGGGGGGAGACCCAGTACTTC. The chain employs TRBV2 and TRBJ2-5, with 9 bases identical to TRBD1. The CDR3 spans 12 residues. J lost 5 bases, V lost 7 bases, and 2 bases had no gene match. Germline CDR1 reads SNHLY; CDR2 reads FYNNEI.